This TCR beta chain was captured in a study of long-term antiretroviral therapy in people with HIV. Running of the v3.0 immunoSEQ assay took place at survey level. Using immunoSEQ multiplex PCR, the repertoire was profiled, and TCRdb retains in-frame clones only, with some absent. The profile covers 20,000 to 25,000 clones, with approximately 80% appearing a single time and around 5% taken by the ten largest. The length of the CDR3 is 15 residues. Germline lookup yields CDR1 SGHVS and CDR2 FQNEAQ. The V gene lost 1 base and the J gene lost 0 bases, with 7 bases spanning the gap. This sample comprised unsorted PBMCs, obtained 0.3 years after starting antiretroviral therapy. This sequence joins TRBV7-8 and TRBJ1-5, with unresolved D. The sequence was obtained from a man aged 45-65 years with HIV. CDR3 nucleotide sequence: TGTGCCAGCAGCTTAGACAATTATAGCAATCAGCCCCAGCATTTT. Amino acids: CASSLDNYSNQPQHF.